The 13 T cell receptor beta chains reported below all come from one sample, sequenced in a study of blood T cell repertoires in COVID-19. Method: immunoSEQ multiplex PCR; TCRdb's copy keeps in-frame clones and lacks some. The sample lists 200,000 to 250,000 clones, about nine tenths occurring once. Specimen: peripheral blood. All receptors derive from a young man who had recovered from COVID-19.

The gene calls are TRBV5-1 and TRBJ2-1; 8 nucleotides match TRBD2. Germline V gene data show CDR1 as SGHRS and CDR2 as YFSETQ. Unmatched junction bases numbered 6, after V lost 4 bases and J lost 3 bases. The CDR3 is made up of 15 amino acids. CDR3 loop: CASSPTRGGYNEQFF. The CDR3 region has the DNA TGCGCCAGCAGCCCGACTCGGGGGGGCTACAATGAGCAGTTCTTC.

The gene calls are TRBV13 and TRBJ2-2; maybe TRBD2 (5 bases). V lost 1 base and J lost 2, with 14 bases in between. Germline loops: CDR1 PRHDT, CDR2 FYEKMQ (reference sequence). The CDR3 consists of 17 residues. CDR3 DNA sequence: TGTGCCAGCAGCTTAGATATGGCCCGGGGTAACACCGGGGAGCTGTTTTTT. Translating it yields CASSLDMARGNTGELFF.

This clone was recorded a few times. This chain joins TRBV5-6 and TRBJ2-7; 9 nucleotides line up with TRBD1. CDR1 is SGHDT, CDR2 YYEEEE, per germline. The junction had 5 bases not matched to a gene; V was cut back by 3 bases and J by 4 bases. This CDR3 comprises 14 residues. DNA for the CDR3: TGTGCCAGCAGCTGGGGACAGGGTTATTACGAGCAGTACTTC. Translation: CASSWGQGYYEQYF.

Here the CDR3 DNA reads TGCGCCAGCAGCTCGGGACAGGATCCCTACGAGCAGTACTTC. The encoded protein is CASSSGQDPYEQYF. V is TRBV5-1 and J is TRBJ2-7; 8 nucleotides line up with TRBD1. Losses at the gene ends were 3 bases for V and 2 bases for J; bases not matched to a gene: 4. The CDR3 length is 14 residues. Germline lookup yields CDR1 SGHRS and CDR2 YFSETQ.

The genes are TRBV7-2 and TRBJ2-5; D perhaps matches TRBD1 (5 bases). This CDR3 comprises 15 residues. The germline V gene has CDR1 SGHTA and CDR2 FQGNSA. Trimming took off 0 bases at V and 5 bases at J, with 13 bases between the two ends. In DNA form, the CDR3 reads TGTGCCAGCAGCTTAGCGTCAGGGCATGGGGAGACCCAGTACTTC. Translating gives CASSLASGHGETQYF.

The chain recombines TRBV5-1 with TRBJ2-7; 13 positions agree with TRBD2. This CDR3 comprises 16 residues. Losses at the gene ends were 4 bases for V and 2 bases for J; bases not matched to a gene: 6. The germline V gene has CDR1 SGHRS and CDR2 YFSETQ. The CDR3 spells CASSIGTSGGAYEQYF. CDR3 nucleotides: TGCGCCAGCAGCATTGGAACTAGCGGGGGGGCCTACGAGCAGTACTTC.

This chain uses TRBV7-6 with TRBJ2-3; 7 bases are a match to TRBD2. Trimming cost V 5 bases and J 5 bases; bases outside gene matches: 13. The CDR3 sequence is 16 residues long. Germline lookup yields CDR1 SGHVS and CDR2 FNYEAQ. The CDR3 region is CASSPLGGGAGDTQYF. The CDR3 DNA sequence: TGTGCCAGCAGCCCCCTGGGGGGAGGGGCAGGAGATACGCAGTATTTT.

The rearrangement joins TRBV6-1 to TRBJ2-3, with TRBD2 identical over 8 bases. The CDR3 consists of 18 residues. The germline V gene encodes CDR1 MNHNS and CDR2 SASEGT. V was clipped by 3 bases and J by 1 base; unmatched bases: 12. The DNA of the CDR3 is TGTGCCAGCAGTGACCCCGGGACTAGAGGGATCCGCACAGATACGCAGTATTTT. This translates into CASSDPGTRGIRTDTQYF.

The V and J genes are TRBV18 and TRBJ1-2; possible D gene TRBD1, 6 bases. The germline V and J ends were trimmed by 0 bases and 0 bases, with 8 bases remaining between them. The germline CDR1 and CDR2 sequences are KGHSH and LQKENI. The length of the CDR3 is 15 residues. CDR3 sequence: CASSPPGATNYGYTF. In DNA, the CDR3 is TGTGCCAGCTCACCACCGGGGGCAACTAACTATGGCTACACCTTC.

The chain uses TRBV12-3 or TRBV12-4 and TRBJ1-2, with a possible D match to TRBD1 (5 bases). The CDR3 has 12 amino acids. V shed 3 bases and J shed 7 bases, with 9 bases lying between them. Written as DNA, the CDR3 is TGTGCCAGCAGTTTGAGCAGGGCTGGCTACACCTTC. Protein product: CASSLSRAGYTF.

V usage is TRBV20-1 and J usage is TRBJ1-4; 7 bases align to TRBD1. V lost 3 bases to trimming and J lost 8 bases; unmatched junction nucleotides: 6. Germline assignment: CDR1 DFQATT and CDR2 SNEGSKA (reference sequence). This CDR3 has 13 amino acids. The CDR3 nucleotides are TGCAGTGCTAGTGAGACAGGGTGGGAAAAACTGTTTTTT. It encodes CSASETGWEKLFF.

This chain joins TRBV2 and TRBJ2-7; TRBD2 matches at 9 bases. After removal of 6 bases from V and 6 bases from J, the junction contained 9 bases not matched to a gene. Germline V gene data show CDR1 as SNHLY and CDR2 as FYNNEI. The CDR3 length is 14 residues. CDR3 region: CASRAGGLPTEQYF. CDR3 bases: TGTGCCAGCAGAGCGGGGGGATTACCAACCGAGCAGTACTTC.

The chain joins TRBV12-3 or TRBV12-4 to TRBJ1-1; D is ambiguous. The CDR3 length is 13 residues. The ends were cut back, 7 bases at V and 5 bases at J, with 14 bases in the middle. The CDR3 loop reads CASTRGVWTEAFF. Written as DNA, the CDR3 is TGTGCCAGCACCCGGGGAGTCTGGACTGAAGCTTTCTTT.